Below are 8 T cell receptor beta chains sequenced from a single sample in a study of PD-1 blockade in classical Hodgkin lymphoma. Indicated time point: cycle 4 day 1 (C4D1), after less than 7 weeks of nivolumab. Exposure to brentuximab vedotin varied, and each patient had relapsed following autologous stem cell transplantation. Using immunoSEQ multiplex PCR, the repertoire was profiled, and TCRdb retains in-frame clones only, with some absent. The sample includes approximately 93,000 clones, roughly 73% seen only once; the top ten take over 7.5%. Specimen: peripheral blood mononuclear cells (PBMCs), collected before the fourth cycle of nivolumab. These receptors were collected from a human donor with classical Hodgkin lymphoma.

The V and J genes are TRBV10-2 and TRBJ2-1; TRBD2 aligns across 11 bases. Germline values: CDR1 WSHSY, CDR2 SAAADI. V lost 8 bases and J lost 1; bases outside the gene matches: 4. This CDR3 spans 15 amino acids. The CDR3 region has the DNA TGCGCCAGCCACGGACTAGCGGGTTCCTACAATGAGCAGTTCTTC. Protein: CASHGLAGSYNEQFF.

The chain recombines TRBV23-1 with TRBJ2-7; possibly TRBD1 for D (5 bases). TRBV23-1 is recorded as an ORF, its role being uncertain. The V end lost 8 bases, the J end lost 3 bases, and 14 bases lay between the germline ends. This CDR3 region has 13 residues. CDR3 protein: CASSLGRVYEQYF. The CDR3 DNA is TGCGCCAGCTCCCTTGGCAGGGTCTACGAGCAGTACTTC.

The chain couples TRBV15 to TRBJ1-2; D remains ambiguous. Between the trimmed V and J ends, which lost 2 bases and 4 bases, there was a span of 14 bases. The CDR3 is 15 amino acids. The V gene's germline CDR1 is LNHNV and CDR2 YYDKDF (reference sequence). CDR3 loop: CATSRLGLDSYGYTF. CDR3 nucleotides: TGTGCCACCAGCAGACTAGGACTGGACTCCTATGGCTACACCTTC.

The chain uses TRBV6-5 and TRBJ1-6; 10 positions match TRBD1. J gave up 9 bases and V 2 bases, and 7 bases lay outside the gene matches. Germline loops: CDR1 MNHEY, CDR2 SVGAGI. The CDR3 is 16 amino acids. The CDR3 DNA follows: TGTGCCAGCAGTTACACCGGGACAGGGGAACTTTCACCCCTCCACTTT. Its protein is CASSYTGTGELSPLHF.

The rearrangement links TRBV5-8 to TRBJ1-2; maybe TRBD1 (6 bases). Germline assignment: CDR1 SGHTS and CDR2 YDEGEE. Trimming removed 3 bases from V and 7 bases from J, with 10 bases in between. CDR3 length: 12 amino acids. This chain's CDR3 is CASSSQGFGYTF. The CDR3 DNA is TGTGCCAGCAGCTCACAGGGTTTTGGCTACACCTTC.

This clone was counted a single time. V gene TRBV6-1 combines with J gene TRBJ1-5; D unresolved. The length of the CDR3 is 14 residues. Trimming left V 6 bases short and J 0 bases short, with 9 bases between. Looked up from germline, CDR1 is MNHNS and CDR2 is SASEGT. DNA for the CDR3: TGTGCCAGCAGACAACACGTTAGCAATCAGCCCCAGCATTTT. Its translation: CASRQHVSNQPQHF.

The chain has TRBV28 and TRBJ1-2, with D hard to call. CDR3 size: 13 residues. With 6 bases removed from V and 4 bases from J, the gap between germline ends came to 12 bases. Germline loops: CDR1 MDHEN, CDR2 SYDVKM. The CDR3 spells CASRGAGSYGYTF. The CDR3 DNA reads as TGTGCCAGCAGGGGAGCTGGGAGCTATGGCTACACCTTC.

The chain carries TRBV11-2 and TRBJ2-7; D call uncertain. The CDR3 is made up of 15 amino acids. Germline V lookup: CDR1 SGHAT, CDR2 FQNNGV. V shed 5 bases and J shed 0 bases, with 14 bases lying between them. CDR3 in amino acids: CASSRLRGISYEQYF. The DNA for the CDR3 is TGTGCCAGCAGCCGGTTACGTGGGATCTCCTACGAGCAGTACTTC.